The 25 T cell receptor beta chains below all came from one sample that was sequenced in a study of cytomegalovirus exposure and HLA in healthy donors. The PCR had 60 Vbeta and 13 Jbeta primers. TCRdb keeps only in-frame clones here, not all; method: immunoSEQ multiplex PCR. The repertoire holds about 180,000 clones, with more than 65% as singletons. The sequenced sample consisted of PBMCs. Source of these receptors: a woman aged 25 to 39 in good health and CMV-seropositive.

V and J are TRBV5-5 and TRBJ1-1; D is undetermined. The CDR3 loop spans 14 amino acids. The V gene's germline CDR1 is SGHKS and CDR2 YYEKEE (reference sequence). Trimming removed 3 bases from V and 0 bases from J, with 9 bases in between. CDR3 bases: TGTGCCAGCAGCTACACAGATATGAACACTGAAGCTTTCTTT. Its translation: CASSYTDMNTEAFF.

This clone was seen a handful of times. The rearrangement links TRBV9 to TRBJ2-2; D is possibly TRBD2 (5 bases). Germline values: CDR1 SGDLS, CDR2 YYNGEE. V was trimmed by 2 bases and J by 1 base, leaving 12 bases between them. This CDR3 is 16 amino acids long. This CDR3 is CASSVSRERNTGELFF. CDR3 in DNA: TGTGCCAGCAGCGTGTCGAGGGAGAGGAACACCGGGGAGCTGTTTTTT.

V gene TRBV5-1 combines with J gene TRBJ2-2; 8 bases match TRBD2. V was clipped by 4 bases and J by 5 bases; unmatched bases: 7. Looked up from germline, CDR1 is SGHRS and CDR2 is YFSETQ. The CDR3 consists of 15 residues. CDR3 sequence reads: CASSAPGGWTGELFF. CDR3 coding DNA: TGCGCCAGCAGCGCACCGGGAGGGTGGACCGGGGAGCTGTTTTTT.

The chain uses TRBV2 and TRBJ2-7, with 7 bases aligning to TRBD2. The V and J ends lost 8 bases and 4 bases, in that order; junction bases with no gene match: 8. Germline V lookup: CDR1 SNHLY, CDR2 FYNNEI. The CDR3 loop spans 13 amino acids. CDR3 in DNA: TGTGCCAGCGGACTAGAAGGTATATACGAGCAGTACTTC. Its protein product is CASGLEGIYEQYF.

The chain links TRBV21-1 to TRBJ1-1. TRBV21-1 is designated a pseudogene. CDR3 length equals 19 residues. CDR3 region: CASSKDRGGARSLNTEAFF. Written as DNA, the CDR3 is TGTGCCAGCAGCAAAGATAGAGGCGGGGCGAGGTCCCTGAACACTGAAGCTTTCTTT.

This clone was counted between two and nine times. The chain has TRBV7-9 and TRBJ1-5; tentatively, D is TRBD1 (5 bases). Trimming cost V 4 bases and J 1 base, with 11 bases left between them. The CDR3 runs 15 residues. Germline assignment: CDR1 SEHNR and CDR2 FQNEAQ (reference sequence). The CDR3 region has the DNA TGTGCCAGCAGCTACGGGGGGAGAAGCAATCAGCCCCAGCATTTT. It specifies CASSYGGRSNQPQHF.

This rearrangement joins TRBV4-1 to TRBJ1-5; D remains ambiguous. Trimming left V 0 bases short and J 0 bases short, with 9 bases between. The CDR3 extends over 16 amino acids. The germline gives CDR1 MGHRA, CDR2 YSYEKL. In DNA, the CDR3 is TGCGCCAGCAGCCAAGAGGCGGCTTATAGCAATCAGCCCCAGCATTTT. As protein: CASSQEAAYSNQPQHF.

This clone was detected a few times. This rearrangement joins TRBV6-1 to TRBJ1-5; D ambiguous. The V gene's germline CDR1 is MNHNS and CDR2 SASEGT. Trimming removed 7 bases from V and 2 bases from J, with 9 bases in between. There are 13 residues in the CDR3. The CDR3 DNA reads as TGTGCCAGCAAGGACGGGGGCAATCAGCCCCAGCATTTT. Translation gives CASKDGGNQPQHF.

The chain couples TRBV4-3 to TRBJ2-7; weak D call: TRBD1 (6 bases). Germline V lookup: CDR1 LGHNA, CDR2 YSLEER. The CDR3 runs 16 residues. Trimming took 0 bases from V and 3 from J, leaving 15 bases between them. Here the CDR3 DNA reads TGCGCCAGCAGCCAAGAGGAGAGTAGGGGGATCTACGAGCAGTACTTC. This encodes CASSQEESRGIYEQYF.

Concerning this clone: The junction and the germline gene differ at one end; a read error may be behind it. The rearrangement links TRBV6-1 to TRBJ2-3; TRBD1 matches 7 bases. The CDR3 spans 13 residues. CDR1 is MNHNS and CDR2 is SASEGT in the germline V gene. The CDR3 spells CASSTTGSDTQYF. CDR3 nucleotides: TGTGCTAGCAGCACGACAGGGTCAGATACGCAGTATTTT.

The V and J genes are TRBV2 and TRBJ2-7; possibly TRBD1 for D (6 bases). Germline CDR1 SNHLY, CDR2 FYNNEI. The CDR3 spans 13 residues. V was shortened by 4 bases and J by 6 bases, with 13 bases between the two germline ends. CDR3 DNA sequence: TGTGCCAGCAGTGCACAGGGTTGGGGCGAGCAGTACTTC. Translating it yields CASSAQGWGEQYF.

The chain couples TRBV5-1 to TRBJ2-3; TRBD2 matches at 8 bases. The J segment lost 1 base and the V segment lost 5 bases, leaving 0 bases of the junction unmatched. Germline assignment: CDR1 SGHRS and CDR2 YFSETQ. The CDR3 is 13 residues long. The CDR3: CASRRGGTDTQYF. The CDR3 coding sequence is TGCGCCAGCAGGCGGGGGGGCACAGATACGCAGTATTTT.

This sequence joins TRBV18 and TRBJ1-4; D possibly corresponds to TRBD1 (6 bases). Trimming removed 0 bases from V and 7 bases from J, with 12 bases in between. Germline CDR1 KGHSH, CDR2 LQKENI. This CDR3 is 15 amino acids long. CDR3 coding DNA: TGTGCCAGCTCACCACCTCAGGGGCGCGGTGAAAAACTGTTTTTT. Translating gives CASSPPQGRGEKLFF.

V gene TRBV5-4 combines with J gene TRBJ2-5; 8 bases agree with TRBD2. The CDR3 totals 16 residues. The ends lost 5 bases at V and 5 bases at J; junction bases unmatched: 14. Germline CDR1 SGHNT, CDR2 YYREEE (reference sequence). The CDR3 region has the DNA TGTGCCAGCAGTTCAGCGGGGGCCACGCTCCGGGAGACCCAGTACTTC. Protein sequence: CASSSAGATLRETQYF.

The chain has TRBV7-2 and TRBJ1-1; TRBD1 is a possible D gene (6 bases). Trimming stripped 0 bases from V and 0 bases from J, with 11 bases between. Germline V gene lookup returns CDR1 SGHTA and CDR2 FQGNSA. The CDR3 has 16 amino acids. CDR3 sequence: CASSLAGAGMNTEAFF. The CDR3 region has the DNA TGTGCCAGCAGCTTAGCGGGGGCAGGGATGAACACTGAAGCTTTCTTT.

This clone was picked up one time. The chain combines TRBV4-2 with TRBJ2-3; D unresolved. This CDR3 is 17 amino acids long. The germline CDR1 and CDR2 sequences are LGHNA and YNFKEQ. V lost 1 base and J 2 bases, leaving 16 bases between the germline ends. CDR3 in amino acids: CASSQVSNSPFTDTQYF. DNA of the CDR3: TGTGCCAGCAGCCAAGTGAGCAACTCCCCTTTCACAGATACGCAGTATTTT.

The V and J genes are TRBV27 and TRBJ2-1, with 10 bases aligning to TRBD2. The germline CDR1 and CDR2 sequences are MNHEY and SMNVEV (reference sequence). The V segment lost 4 bases and the J segment 5 bases; nucleotides outside the gene matches: 8. The CDR3 totals 16 residues. The CDR3 spells CASSSIAGGANNEQFF. The CDR3, as DNA: TGTGCCAGCAGTTCAATAGCGGGGGGCGCCAACAATGAGCAGTTCTTC.

This chain connects TRBV9 to TRBJ2-7; 7 positions match TRBD2. The germline gives CDR1 SGDLS, CDR2 YYNGEE. CDR3 length: 15 residues. V shed 0 bases and J 5 bases; nucleotides not matched to a gene: 8. The CDR3 spells CASSVASSGLHEQYF. CDR3 DNA: TGTGCCAGCAGCGTAGCGTCTAGCGGCCTCCACGAGCAGTACTTC.

This clone was observed a few times. The chain links TRBV4-3 to TRBJ1-6, with 7 bases fitting TRBD1. V shed 1 base and J 6 bases; nucleotides not matched to a gene: 12. This CDR3 has 18 residues. Germline lookup yields CDR1 LGHNA and CDR2 YSLEER. The CDR3 nucleotides are TGCGCCAGCAGCCAAGCTGGGACAGCCCATTGGGTTAATTCACCCCTCCACTTT. It is translated as CASSQAGTAHWVNSPLHF.

This clone was seen more than once but under ten times. CDR3 in DNA: TGCGCCAGCAGCCAAGATATACAGATAAACACTGAAGCTTTCTTT. Translating it yields CASSQDIQINTEAFF. The rearrangement links TRBV4-1 to TRBJ1-1; D remains unclear. The CDR3 is made up of 15 amino acids. The germline V and J ends were trimmed by 0 bases and 2 bases, with 10 bases remaining between them. Germline V CDR1 and CDR2: MGHRA, YSYEKL.

This clone was detected only a few times. The gene calls are TRBV4-3 and TRBJ2-2; 8 bases map to TRBD2. Germline CDR1 LGHNA, CDR2 YSLEER. CDR3 length: 18 amino acids. V was clipped by 4 bases and J by 1 base; unmatched bases: 11. The DNA for the CDR3 is TGCGCCAGCAGCCCGGTCGAAAGCGGGGGAGAGAACACCGGGGAGCTGTTTTTT. It yields the protein CASSPVESGGENTGELFF.

The V gene is TRBV4-1, the J gene TRBJ2-2; D might be TRBD2 (7 bases). Trimming took off 0 bases at V and 5 bases at J, with 10 bases between the two ends. This CDR3 has 15 residues. Germline V gene lookup returns CDR1 MGHRA and CDR2 YSYEKL. CDR3 amino acids: CASSQEEGGTGELFF. The DNA of the CDR3 is TGCGCCAGCAGCCAAGAGGAGGGGGGGACCGGGGAGCTGTTTTTT.

This chain connects TRBV12-5 to TRBJ2-7, with D maybe TRBD2 (5 bases). Trimming removed 2 bases at V and 4 bases at J, with 6 bases between. Germline-derived CDR1 and CDR2 are LGHNT and FRNRAP. The CDR3 sequence is 12 residues long. In nucleotides, the CDR3 is TGTGCTAGTGGTTTGCCGGGGTACGAGCAGTACTTC. It translates to CASGLPGYEQYF.

V gene TRBV5-5 combines with J gene TRBJ2-1; 9 bases align to TRBD1. This CDR3 comprises 15 residues. The trim removed 8 bases at V and 0 bases at J, leaving 6 bases unmatched. CDR1 is SGHKS and CDR2 is YYEKEE in the germline V gene (reference sequence). The CDR3 coding sequence is TGTGCCAGTCTTAAGACAGGGGGCTCCTACAATGAGCAGTTCTTC. As protein: CASLKTGGSYNEQFF.

The rearrangement uses TRBV5-6 and TRBJ2-2, with 10 bases matching TRBD1. Germline CDR1 SGHDT, CDR2 YYEEEE. The ends lost 7 bases at V and 5 bases at J; junction bases unmatched: 11. The CDR3 consists of 16 residues. The CDR3 region has the DNA TGTGCCAGCCACCTTGGGGGACAGGGGTGGACCGGGGAGCTGTTTTTT. It codes for CASHLGGQGWTGELFF.